This T cell receptor (beta chain) was retrieved from a study of T-cell reconstitution after alpha-beta-depleted transplantation in children. About this clonotype: Its antigen is as yet unknown.

During its preparation, the TCRbeta library received unique molecular identifiers. TCRdb processed the PCR reads anew with MiXCR; each CDR3 protein has one entry. The top ten clones hold roughly two fifths of a sample with fewer than 450,000 distinct CDR3 sequences, 15% to 20% of them seen once. This CDR3 region has 13 residues. Per the germline V gene, CDR1 is LNHDA and CDR2 is SQIVND (reference sequence). Trimming stripped 4 bases from V and 5 bases from J, with 11 bases between. Study-level results: Newly generated T cells supplied most T-cell counts and diversity one year post-transplant. Approximately two months post-transplant, alpha-beta T cells reportedly originated from several hundred expanded graft clones. Surviving recipient T cells and thymic progenitors accounted for the high day-60 TCRbeta diversity observed in some patients.

The clonotype comes from a male patient between 2 and 10 years old who had a stem cell transplant for acute lymphoblastic leukemia, so the T cells may come from the graft donor. The V call is TRBV19, the J call TRBJ1-1; D is ambiguous. The sample in question was PBMCs, mostly from graft donor cells, obtained 360 days after TCRalphabeta/CD19-depleted stem cell transplant. In nucleotides, the CDR3 is TGTGCCAGTAGTAGTAACTTGGGGACTGAAGCTTTCTTT. Translation gives CASSSNLGTEAFF.